The 13 T cell receptor beta chains reported below all come from one sample, sequenced in a study of OX40 agonist ivuxolimab in advanced cancers. Libraries were prepared by immunoSEQ multiplex PCR; TCRdb keeps only in-frame clonotypes and omits some of them. Of roughly 66,000 clones in the sample, roughly 87% were seen once. The sequencing used CD4+ or CD8+ T cells sorted from blood, collected in a trial of the OX40 agonist ivuxolimab. The receptors derive from an adult with an advanced solid tumor such as melanoma, head and neck, liver or kidney cancer.

CDR3 nucleotides: TGCGCCAGCACCCGTGAGCGACCAACTAATGAAAAACTGTTTTTT. Encoded protein: CASTRERPTNEKLFF. The chain recombines TRBV5-1 with TRBJ1-4; no reliable D call. The V gene's germline CDR1 is SGHRS and CDR2 YFSETQ. The germline V and J ends were trimmed by 6 bases and 0 bases, with 12 bases remaining between them. The CDR3 loop spans 15 amino acids.

On this clone: At one boundary the junction diverges from the germline segment, which might be a read error. Other nucleotide sequences in the sample specify the same CDR3. The CDR3 sequence is CASSLEAGRNYGYTF. The CDR3 bases are TGTGCTAGCAGCTTAGAAGCCGGGAGGAACTATGGCTACACCTTC. The chain is built from TRBV13 and TRBJ1-2; no firm D call. Germline V lookup: CDR1 PRHDT, CDR2 FYEKMQ (reference sequence). The CDR3 loop spans 15 amino acids.

The table lists this clone with a few counts. The genes are TRBV29-1 and TRBJ1-1; 8 bases are a match to TRBD1. Germline V gives CDR1 SQVTM, CDR2 ANQGSEA. The CDR3 length is 11 residues. The CDR3 bases are TGCAACGGACAGGGGAACACTGAAGCTTTCTTT. Its protein is CNGQGNTEAFF.

This chain joins TRBV7-2 and TRBJ2-1; 9 bases are a match to TRBD2. The CDR3 extends over 15 amino acids. V shed 4 bases, J shed 4 bases, and the junction held 5 bases outside the gene matches. The germline CDR1 and CDR2 sequences are SGHTA and FQGNSA. CDR3 protein: CASSSGGGAYNEQFF. CDR3 coding DNA: TGTGCCAGCAGCTCCGGCGGGGGGGCATACAATGAGCAGTTCTTC.

This chain connects TRBV5-1 to TRBJ2-1; 8 nucleotides agree with TRBD2. The V gene's germline CDR1 is SGHRS and CDR2 YFSETQ. CDR3 length: 17 residues. V lost 3 bases and J lost 2; bases outside the gene matches: 10. CDR3 protein: CASSSPSGPPTYNEQFF. The DNA for the CDR3 is TGCGCCAGCAGCTCCCCTAGCGGGCCCCCAACCTACAATGAGCAGTTCTTC.

By share of the sample, this clone is medium-sized. The V call is TRBV4-3, the J call TRBJ2-2; 7 nucleotides match TRBD2. The V and J ends lost 5 bases and 2 bases, in that order; junction bases with no gene match: 8. Germline V gives CDR1 LGHNA, CDR2 YSLEER. The CDR3 spans 16 residues. This CDR3 is CASSSLGGRNTGELFF. In DNA, the CDR3 is TGCGCCAGCAGCTCGCTGGGAGGGCGCAACACCGGGGAGCTGTTTTTT.

The CDR3 sequence is CASRPPGANVLTF. Here the CDR3 DNA reads TGTGCCAGCAGGCCTCCTGGGGCCAACGTCCTGACTTTC. V is TRBV6-5 and J is TRBJ2-6, with D unclear. The germline V gene has CDR1 MNHEY and CDR2 SVGAGI. The CDR3 sequence is 13 residues long. V lost 6 bases, J lost 2 bases, and 5 bases lay in between.

The rearrangement joins TRBV5-1 to TRBJ2-3; 10 nucleotides agree with TRBD1. The CDR3 is 15 amino acids. Germline CDR1 and CDR2: SGHRS and YFSETQ. Germline trimming cut 4 bases from V and 0 bases from J; bases unmatched to any gene: 2. CDR3 DNA sequence: TGCGCCAGCAGCCGACAGGGGGCAAGCACAGATACGCAGTATTTT. Amino acids: CASSRQGASTDTQYF.

This chain joins TRBV15 and TRBJ2-1; 8 positions match TRBD1. The germline CDR1 and CDR2 sequences are LNHNV and YYDKDF (reference sequence). The CDR3 runs to 16 residues. V dropped 0 bases and J dropped 2; count of bases not matched to a gene: 3. The CDR3 is CATSRDGQGAYNEQFF. CDR3 bases: TGTGCCACCAGCAGAGACGGACAGGGAGCCTACAATGAGCAGTTCTTC.

The chain carries TRBV4-1 and TRBJ2-4; 9 positions match TRBD2. J gave up 2 bases and V 0 bases, and 5 bases lay outside the gene matches. Per the germline V gene, CDR1 is MGHRA and CDR2 is YSYEKL. The CDR3 spans 17 residues. DNA for the CDR3: TGCGCCAGCAGCCAAGATTGGCGGGGGGGCTCCAAAAACATTCAGTACTTC. Residues: CASSQDWRGGSKNIQYF.

V is TRBV5-1 and J is TRBJ2-1; no firm D call. Trimming shortened V by 4 bases and J by 2 bases, and 7 bases separated the two germline ends. The CDR3 contains 13 residues. Germline V CDR1 and CDR2: SGHRS, YFSETQ. The CDR3: CASSPDTYNEQFF. In DNA, the CDR3 is TGCGCCAGCAGCCCCGACACCTACAATGAGCAGTTCTTC. The full variable domain, with the rest looked up from reference TRBV5-1 and TRBJ2-1, is KAGVTQTPRYLIKTRGQQVTLSCSPISGHRSVSWYQQTPGQGLQFLFEYFSETQRNKGNFPGRFSGRQFSNSRSEMNVSTLELGDSALYLCASSPDTYNEQFFGPGTRLTVL.

DNA of the CDR3: TGTGCCAGCAGTTTATCCCCCCCAGCGGATACGCAGTATTTT. Translation: CASSLSPPADTQYF. The rearrangement links TRBV28 to TRBJ2-3; D is ambiguous. The CDR3 totals 14 residues. Germline CDR1 is MDHEN and CDR2 is SYDVKM. The V end lost 1 base, the J end lost 6 bases, and 11 bases lay between the germline ends.

The V and J genes are TRBV5-6 and TRBJ2-2; tentatively, D is TRBD1 or TRBD2 (6 bases each). The V gene's germline CDR1 is SGHDT and CDR2 YYEEEE. The V gene lost 10 bases and the J gene lost 0 bases, with 13 bases spanning the gap. This CDR3 region has 14 residues. DNA of the CDR3: TGTGCCTCGATGAGGGGGGCGAACACCGGGGAGCTGTTTTTT. This gives the protein CASMRGANTGELFF.